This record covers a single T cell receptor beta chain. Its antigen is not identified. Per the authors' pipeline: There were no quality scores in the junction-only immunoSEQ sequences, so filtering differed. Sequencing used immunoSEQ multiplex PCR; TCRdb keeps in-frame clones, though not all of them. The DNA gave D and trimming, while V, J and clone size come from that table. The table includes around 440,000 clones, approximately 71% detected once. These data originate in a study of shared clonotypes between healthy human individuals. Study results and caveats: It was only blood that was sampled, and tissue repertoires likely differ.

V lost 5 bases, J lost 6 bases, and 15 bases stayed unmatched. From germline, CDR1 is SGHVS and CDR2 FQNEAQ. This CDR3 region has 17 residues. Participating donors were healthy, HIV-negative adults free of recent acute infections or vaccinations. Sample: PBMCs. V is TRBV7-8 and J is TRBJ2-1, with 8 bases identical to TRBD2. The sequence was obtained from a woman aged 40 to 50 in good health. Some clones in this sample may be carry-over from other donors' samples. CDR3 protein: CASSPFGGVGPGNEQFF. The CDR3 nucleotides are TGTGCCAGCAGCCCATTCGGGGGGGTGGGGCCCGGCAATGAGCAGTTCTTC. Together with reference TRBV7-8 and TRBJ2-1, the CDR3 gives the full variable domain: GAGVSQSPRYKVAKRGQDVALRCDPISGHVSLFWYQQALGQGPEFLTYFQNEAQLDKSGLPSDRFFAERPEGSVSTLKIQRTQQEDSAVYLCASSPFGGVGPGNEQFFGPGTRLTVL.